This entry is about one TCR beta chain. Its target is unknown. The data are from a study of cytomegalovirus exposure and HLA in healthy donors. Primers: 60 Vbeta forward and 13 Jbeta reverse. Data came from immunoSEQ multiplex PCR; TCRdb stores just in-frame clones and leaves some out. This sample has about 65,000 clones; approximately 78% occur once, and the top ten carry under 3%. V lost 3 bases and J lost 7, with 12 bases in between. Germline V gene data show CDR1 as SGHTA and CDR2 as FQGNSA. The CDR3 runs to 13 residues. Study conclusions and caveats: TCR beta sequences reportedly predicted the HLA-A and HLA-B alleles of most subjects accurately. Cytomegalovirus status, reportedly, was diagnosed with high specificity and sensitivity by the classifier.

Source material: PBMCs. This sequence originates from a girl aged 5-17 years in good health and CMV-seropositive. V gene TRBV7-2 combines with J gene TRBJ1-2; a weak D match, TRBD1 (6 bases). The CDR3 loop is CASSFTGFAGYTF. The CDR3 coding sequence is TGTGCCAGCAGCTTCACAGGGTTCGCTGGCTACACCTTC.